Listed below are T cell receptor beta chains from one sample, sequenced in a study of cytomegalovirus exposure and HLA in healthy donors. The repertoire was sequenced with immunoSEQ multiplex PCR; TCRdb's copy has only in-frame clones and lacks some. This sample has 150,000 to 200,000 clones, with 70% to 90% found just once. The sample taken for sequencing was PBMCs. The receptor set was obtained from a girl between 10 and 17 years old in good health and CMV-seropositive. CDR3s include the opening cysteine and the closing phenylalanine or tryptophan. The D gene is left open where the match is weak. Where a row states a size, it is once, few, many or the class of an expanded clone; other rows omit it.

abundance	v_gene	j_gene	d_gene	CDR3aa	CDR3nt
-	TRBV15	TRBJ1-1	-	CATSRDLIKTGATEAFF	TGTGCCACCAGCAGAGATTTGATCAAAACTGGGGCCACTGAAGCTTTCTTT
-	TRBV7-9	TRBJ1-1	-	CASSWRRGTEAFF	TGTGCCAGCAGCTGGAGGAGGGGAACTGAAGCTTTCTTT
-	TRBV9	TRBJ2-7	-	CASSLGPSSYEQYF	TGTGCCAGCAGCCTGGGGCCCAGCTCCTACGAGCAGTACTTC
-	TRBV5-4	TRBJ1-2	-	CASSFGGRDGYTF	TGTGCCAGCAGCTTCGGGGGGAGGGATGGCTACACCTTC
-	TRBV5-1	TRBJ2-5	TRBD2	CASSFGGAGRETQYF	TGCGCCAGCAGTTTCGGGGGAGCGGGACGAGAGACCCAGTACTTC
-	TRBV19	TRBJ2-7	TRBD1	CASSIPDRGSHEQYF	TGTGCCAGTAGTATTCCGGACAGGGGTTCCCACGAGCAGTACTTC
-	TRBV7-9	TRBJ2-7	-	CASSTKTGQPNSYEQYF	TGTGCCTCATCTACAAAAACGGGACAACCGAATTCCTACGAGCAGTACTTC
-	TRBV4-1	TRBJ1-2	TRBD1	CASSRGQGADGYTF	TGCGCCAGCAGCCGAGGACAGGGGGCAGATGGCTACACCTTC
-	TRBV2	TRBJ2-5	-	CASSEARRETQYF	TGTGCCAGCAGTGAAGCCCGCCGGGAGACCCAGTACTTC
-	TRBV6-1	TRBJ2-7	-	CASSDYALRYEQYF	TGTGCCAGCAGTGACTACGCCCTCCGGTACGAGCAGTACTTC
-	TRBV5-1	TRBJ2-7	TRBD1	CASSLDRDRDNEQYF	TGCGCCAGCAGCTTGGATCGGGACAGGGACAACGAGCAGTACTTC
-	TRBV6-1	TRBJ2-6	-	CASSPSSGANGLTF	TGTGCCAGCAGTCCATCCTCTGGGGCCAACGGCCTGACTTTC
-	TRBV7-9	TRBJ2-1	TRBD2	CASSLGLAGEFF	TGTGCCAGCAGCTTAGGACTAGCGGGGGAGTTCTTC
-	TRBV5-8	TRBJ2-1	TRBD2	CASSWGLGVGNEQFF	TGTGCCAGCAGCTGGGGACTAGGCGTGGGCAATGAGCAGTTCTTC
-	TRBV7-3	TRBJ2-3	TRBD2	CASSLSGSGALRDTQYF	TGTGCCAGCAGCTTATCTGGCAGCGGGGCCCTCCGAGATACGCAGTATTTT
once	TRBV30	TRBJ1-2	-	CAWSVGGSANYGYTF	TGTGCCTGGAGTGTTGGGGGCTCGGCTAACTATGGCTACACCTTC
-	TRBV5-1	TRBJ1-4	TRBD1	CASSLMGTGINEKLFF	TGCGCCAGCAGCTTGATGGGGACAGGGATTAATGAAAAACTGTTTTTT
-	TRBV27	TRBJ2-6	-	CASSLAGANVLTF	TGTGCCAGCAGTTTAGCGGGGGCCAACGTCCTGACTTTC